Ten or more counts support the clone carrying this T cell receptor beta chain. The target antigen is unknown. Amplified TCR beta CDR3 regions came from RNA transcripts. The HTBI set primed first-round TCR CDR3 RT-PCR. TCRdb redid the calling of the multiplex PCR reads with MiXCR, one entry per CDR3 protein. This table has 200,000 to 250,000 distinct CDR3 sequences, 17% appearing once. This entry belongs to a study of T cells in Graves' hyperthyroidism and ophthalmopathy. Study-level points and caveats: A model of 13 V-J features distinguished ophthalmopathy from stable hyperthyroidism.

The patients, who ranged from 18 to 65 in age, presented with newly diagnosed hyperthyroidism lasting under 2 months. Patients were excluded because of uncontrolled infection, other autoimmune disease, pregnancy or lactation. The PBMCs were sourced from fresh peripheral blood (about 9.7 ml). The material sequenced was blood. The sequence came from a man aged 45-60 years with Graves' hyperthyroidism.

The DNA for the CDR3 is TGTGCCAGCAGCCGCGGGAGCTCCTACGAGCAGTACTTC. Protein: CASSRGSSYEQYF. The V call is TRBV11-3, the J call TRBJ2-7; 7 bases map to TRBD2. After removal of 5 bases from V and 0 bases from J, the junction contained 1 base not matched to a gene. Per germline, CDR1 SGHNT and CDR2 YENEEA. CDR3 length equals 13 residues.